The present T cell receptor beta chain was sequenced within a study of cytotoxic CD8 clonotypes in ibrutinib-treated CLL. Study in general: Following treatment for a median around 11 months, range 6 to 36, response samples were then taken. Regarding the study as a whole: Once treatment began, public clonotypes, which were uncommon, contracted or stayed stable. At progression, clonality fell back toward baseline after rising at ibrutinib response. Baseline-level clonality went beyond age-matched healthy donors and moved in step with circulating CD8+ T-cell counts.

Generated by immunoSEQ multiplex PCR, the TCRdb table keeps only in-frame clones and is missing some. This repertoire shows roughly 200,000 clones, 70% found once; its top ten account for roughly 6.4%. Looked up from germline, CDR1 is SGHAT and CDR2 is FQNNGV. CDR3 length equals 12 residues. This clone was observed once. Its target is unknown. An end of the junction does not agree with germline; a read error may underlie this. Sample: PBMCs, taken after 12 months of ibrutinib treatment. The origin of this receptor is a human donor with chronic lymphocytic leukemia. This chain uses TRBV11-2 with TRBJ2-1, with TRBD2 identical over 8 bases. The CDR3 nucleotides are TGCGCTGGACTAGCCCGAACCGGTGAGCAGTTCTTC. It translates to CAGLARTGEQFF.